The 32 T cell receptor beta chains given below trace back to one sample, sequenced in a study of blood T cell repertoires in COVID-19. Sequencing used immunoSEQ multiplex PCR; TCRdb keeps in-frame clones, though not all of them. This repertoire shows about 250,000 clones, about nine tenths found once; its top ten account for 4%. Sequenced material: PBMCs or T cells enriched from blood (not recorded which). The receptors derive from a woman in her thirties with acute COVID-19.

V and J are TRBV7-9 and TRBJ2-7, with D uncertain. The V and J ends lost 5 bases and 6 bases respectively, with 14 bases between them. CDR1 is SEHNR, CDR2 FQNEAQ, per germline (reference sequence). This CDR3 spans 13 amino acids. CDR3 region: CASSTYALREQYF. The CDR3 bases are TGTGCCAGCAGCACCTATGCCCTACGCGAGCAGTACTTC.

In DNA form, the CDR3 reads TGCAGCGTTGAAGCCCTTGGACAGGGGCGGACTGAAGCTTTCTTT. Amino acid sequence: CSVEALGQGRTEAFF. V usage is TRBV29-1 and J usage is TRBJ1-1; TRBD1 aligns across 9 bases. The CDR3 has 15 residues. With 1 base clipped from V and 5 bases from J, the junction kept 8 bases outside the gene matches. Per germline, CDR1 SQVTM and CDR2 ANQGSEA.

DNA of the CDR3: TGTGCCACCCACGCGGGGAGGGTCGGGTACAATGAGCAGTTCTTC. As protein: CATHAGRVGYNEQFF. The chain recombines TRBV28 with TRBJ2-1; 7 positions agree with TRBD2. The germline V gene encodes CDR1 MDHEN and CDR2 SYDVKM. The CDR3 sequence is 15 residues long. The V gene end was trimmed by 10 bases and the J gene end by 4 bases; junction bases not matched to a gene: 13.

The chain uses TRBV4-2 and TRBJ1-3; unclear D gene. Germline V gene sequence: CDR1 LGHNA, CDR2 YNFKEQ. CDR3 length equals 15 residues. V was pared by 0 bases and J by 3 bases, with 9 bases between. The chain's CDR3 is CASSQDRYFGNTIYF. The CDR3 DNA sequence: TGTGCCAGCAGCCAAGATCGGTACTTTGGAAACACCATATATTTT.

The CDR3 region is CASGLVRGQGTTNEKLFF. CDR3 DNA sequence: TGTGCTAGTGGTTTGGTACGAGGACAGGGGACGACTAATGAAAAACTGTTTTTT. This chain connects TRBV12-5 to TRBJ1-4; 9 bases map to TRBD1. CDR1 is LGHNT, CDR2 FRNRAP, per germline. The trim removed 0 bases at V and 2 bases at J, leaving 7 bases unmatched. The CDR3 contains 18 residues.

The chain has TRBV19 and TRBJ1-2; D ambiguous. This CDR3 is built from 15 residues. From germline, CDR1 is LNHDA and CDR2 SQIVND (reference sequence). V shed 7 bases and J shed 5 bases, with 20 bases lying between them. The CDR3 loop reads CASKEYSTGRYGYTF. The DNA of the CDR3 is TGTGCCAGTAAAGAGTATTCAACGGGTCGGTATGGCTACACCTTC.

The V and J genes are TRBV5-1 and TRBJ2-1; 7 nucleotides align to TRBD2. The CDR3 sequence is 15 residues long. The ends lost 4 bases at V and 5 bases at J; junction bases unmatched: 9. CDR1 and CDR2 from the germline V gene are SGHRS and YFSETQ. The CDR3 DNA follows: TGCGCCAGCAGCCTAACTAGCGCATCGAACAATGAGCAGTTCTTC. Its protein is CASSLTSASNNEQFF.

This clone was observed a few times. The chain is built from TRBV19 and TRBJ1-1, with D unresolved. Germline CDR1 and CDR2: LNHDA and SQIVND (reference sequence). The V and J ends lost 1 base and 1 base respectively, with 10 bases between them. This CDR3 is 15 amino acids long. CDR3 amino acids: CASSIVSMRNTEAFF. As DNA, the CDR3 is TGTGCCAGTAGTATAGTTTCCATGCGGAACACTGAAGCTTTCTTT. The full variable domain, rest sourced from reference TRBV19 and TRBJ1-1, is DGGITQSPKYLFRKEGQNVTLSCEQNLNHDAMYWYRQDPGQGLRLIYYSQIVNDFQKGDIAEGYSVSREKKESFPLTVTSAQKNPTAFYLCASSIVSMRNTEAFFGQGTRLTVV.

This clone was recorded only once. This chain uses TRBV7-8 with TRBJ2-1, with unresolved D. Germline values: CDR1 SGHVS, CDR2 FQNEAQ. The CDR3 loop spans 12 amino acids. Trimming pared 1 base from V and 7 bases from J, leaving 5 bases between. In DNA, the CDR3 is TGTGCCAGCAGCTTAGTTAGTAATGAGCAGTTCTTC. It yields the protein CASSLVSNEQFF. The whole variable domain, filled in from reference TRBV7-8 and TRBJ2-1, reads GAGVSQSPRYKVAKRGQDVALRCDPISGHVSLFWYQQALGQGPEFLTYFQNEAQLDKSGLPSDRFFAERPEGSVSTLKIQRTQQEDSAVYLCASSLVSNEQFFGPGTRLTVL.

CDR3 residues: CAWSDLGGNQPQHF. The DNA of the CDR3 is TGTGCCTGGAGCGACCTGGGAGGCAATCAGCCCCAGCATTTT. This chain joins TRBV30 and TRBJ1-5; no clear D. With 3 bases removed from V and 2 bases from J, the gap between germline ends came to 11 bases. The germline gives CDR1 GTSNPN, CDR2 SVGIG (reference sequence). The CDR3 sequence is 14 residues long.

V usage is TRBV9 and J usage is TRBJ1-1, with TRBD1 matching 11 bases. CDR3 length equals 15 residues. In germline, CDR1 is SGDLS, CDR2 YYNGEE. V gave up 0 bases and J gave up 5 bases; unmatched junction bases: 3. CDR3 nucleotides: TGTGCCAGCAGCGTAGCGGGACAGGGGGTAACTGAAGCTTTCTTT. It codes for CASSVAGQGVTEAFF.

V gene TRBV9 combines with J gene TRBJ1-2; a possible D gene is TRBD1 (5 bases). Trimming took off 0 bases at V and 8 bases at J, with 14 bases between the two ends. Germline assignment: CDR1 SGDLS and CDR2 YYNGEE. CDR3 length: 14 residues. The CDR3 coding sequence is TGTGCCAGCAGCGTAGCTCAGGGCCGGCCAGGCTACACCTTC. It specifies CASSVAQGRPGYTF.

The rearrangement links TRBV30 to TRBJ2-1; tentatively, D is TRBD2 (7 bases). The germline V gene encodes CDR1 GTSNPN and CDR2 SVGIG (reference sequence). Between the trimmed V and J ends, which lost 0 bases and 0 bases, there was a span of 12 bases. CDR3 size: 16 residues. CDR3 region: CAWSVGGGDSYNEQFF. The CDR3 DNA is TGTGCCTGGAGTGTAGGAGGGGGGGACTCCTACAATGAGCAGTTCTTC.

V gene TRBV28 combines with J gene TRBJ1-2; D perhaps matches TRBD1 (6 bases). V was cut by 1 base and J by 0 bases, with 15 bases left in between. This CDR3 is 17 amino acids long. Germline V lookup: CDR1 MDHEN, CDR2 SYDVKM. CDR3 amino acids: CASSLSGRAGANYGYTF. The CDR3 nucleotides read TGTGCCAGCAGTTTATCCGGTCGGGCAGGGGCTAACTATGGCTACACCTTC.

The chain combines TRBV14 with TRBJ1-6, with TRBD1 as a possible D gene (5 bases). CDR1 SGHDN and CDR2 FVKESK come from the germline V gene. The CDR3 spans 15 residues. Trimming took 0 bases from V and 3 from J, leaving 6 bases between them. In nucleotides, the CDR3 is TGTGCCAGCAGCCAAGAGACAGTCTATAATTCACCCCTCCACTTT. Translation gives CASSQETVYNSPLHF.

CDR3 region: CASMRTGISGNTIYF. The CDR3 DNA reads TGTGCCAGTATGCGGACAGGGATCTCTGGAAACACCATATATTTT. The chain links TRBV19 to TRBJ1-3; 8 bases align to TRBD1. The CDR3 extends over 15 amino acids. CDR1 and CDR2 from the germline V gene are LNHDA and SQIVND (reference sequence). Trimming cost V 7 bases and J 0 bases; bases outside gene matches: 5. Full variable domain (remainder filled in from reference TRBV19 and TRBJ1-3): DGGITQSPKYLFRKEGQNVTLSCEQNLNHDAMYWYRQDPGQGLRLIYYSQIVNDFQKGDIAEGYSVSREKKESFPLTVTSAQKNPTAFYLCASMRTGISGNTIYFGEGSWLTVV.

The chain recombines TRBV2 with TRBJ1-1, with no clear D. This CDR3 is 14 amino acids long. Trimming removed 3 bases at V and 3 bases at J, with 11 bases between. CDR1 SNHLY and CDR2 FYNNEI come from the germline V gene. For the CDR3, the DNA is TGTGCCAGCAGTGATTTCCAAGAGGACACTGAAGCTTTCTTT. Translating gives CASSDFQEDTEAFF.

The V and J genes are TRBV6-5 and TRBJ1-5, with 10 nucleotides matching TRBD1. V shed 2 bases and J 14 bases; nucleotides not matched to a gene: 3. CDR3 length equals 12 residues. From germline, CDR1 is MNHEY and CDR2 SVGAGI. The CDR3 sequence is CASSYGTGVEHF. In DNA form, the CDR3 reads TGTGCCAGCAGTTACGGGACAGGGGTTGAGCATTTT.

V is TRBV30 and J is TRBJ2-1; D unresolved. The CDR3 has 11 amino acids. Germline lookup yields CDR1 GTSNPN and CDR2 SVGIG (reference sequence). The V gene lost 6 bases and the J gene lost 10 bases, with 13 bases spanning the gap. The CDR3 DNA is TGTGCCTGTACCTCGGAGACGGAGCAGTTCTTC. Its protein is CACTSETEQFF.

The chain links TRBV30 to TRBJ1-6, with 7 nucleotides matching TRBD1. Germline V gene data show CDR1 as GTSNPN and CDR2 as SVGIG (reference sequence). The junction had 8 bases not matched to a gene; V was cut back by 5 bases and J by 10 bases. The CDR3 covers 13 residues. CDR3 region: CAWGRQGGSPLHF. Here the CDR3 DNA reads TGTGCCTGGGGAAGACAGGGTGGCTCACCCCTCCACTTT.

The genes are TRBV3-1 (or the pseudogene TRBV3-2) and TRBJ1-1; weak D call: TRBD1 (5 bases). V lost 0 bases and J 7 bases, leaving 18 bases between the germline ends. The germline V gene has CDR1 LGHDT and CDR2 YNNKEL (reference sequence). The CDR3 consists of 16 residues. CDR3 DNA: TGTGCCAGCAGCCAAGAAAGAGGCAGGGTCAAGGATGAAGCTTTCTTT. It codes for CASSQERGRVKDEAFF.

This chain uses TRBV5-4 with TRBJ1-1; 7 positions agree with TRBD1. The germline V gene has CDR1 SGHNT and CDR2 YYREEE (reference sequence). The CDR3 runs 15 residues. V lost 1 base and J lost 7; bases outside the gene matches: 10. CDR3 in amino acids: CASSLIALGGGEAFF. For the CDR3, the DNA is TGTGCCAGCAGCTTGATTGCCCTAGGGGGCGGTGAAGCTTTCTTT.

CDR3 sequence: CAWGKLGQGYEQYF. The CDR3 coding sequence is TGTGCCTGGGGGAAATTGGGACAGGGATACGAGCAGTACTTC. The chain has TRBV30 and TRBJ2-7; 9 bases align to TRBD1. V shed 5 bases, J shed 4 bases, and the junction held 9 bases outside the gene matches. The CDR3 spans 14 residues. Germline values: CDR1 GTSNPN, CDR2 SVGIG (reference sequence).

The chain links TRBV7-2 to TRBJ1-5; D gene uncertain. Germline V gene data show CDR1 as SGHTA and CDR2 as FQGNSA. The CDR3 covers 13 residues. Trimming removed 2 bases at V and 5 bases at J, with 7 bases between. CDR3: CASSLRGDQPQHF. In DNA form, the CDR3 reads TGTGCCAGCAGCTTACGCGGGGATCAGCCCCAGCATTTT.

In this sample, this clone turned up a few times. The rearrangement uses TRBV7-9 and TRBJ2-7, with 9 bases lining up with TRBD1. V trimming: 3 bases; J trimming: 0 bases; junction bases outside the gene matches: 3. Germline V gives CDR1 SEHNR, CDR2 FQNEAQ (reference sequence). This CDR3 has 15 amino acids. The CDR3 coding sequence is TGTGCCAGCAGCTTGGGGACAGGGAGCTCCTACGAGCAGTACTTC. Translating gives CASSLGTGSSYEQYF.

V is TRBV7-8 and J is TRBJ1-1; D remains ambiguous. CDR3 length: 18 amino acids. CDR1 and CDR2 from the germline V gene are SGHVS and FQNEAQ. V was trimmed by 5 bases and J by 0 bases, leaving 22 bases between them. In nucleotides, the CDR3 is TGTGCCAGCAGCCCGCCGGCGCTAAGAGGCGCGATGAACACTGAAGCTTTCTTT. Its protein product is CASSPPALRGAMNTEAFF.

The rearrangement uses TRBV11-2 and TRBJ2-1, with D perhaps matching TRBD1 (5 bases). Trimming shortened V by 7 bases and J by 0 bases, and 13 bases separated the two germline ends. The CDR3 contains 15 residues. Germline CDR1 reads SGHAT; CDR2 reads FQNNGV. The CDR3 protein is CASTAGLSSYNEQFF. The CDR3 DNA reads as TGTGCCAGCACTGCAGGGCTTAGCTCCTACAATGAGCAGTTCTTC.

J is TRBJ2-5 and V is TRBV5-1, with 7 bases matching TRBD1. The CDR3 is made up of 15 amino acids. The V segment lost 4 bases and the J segment 2 bases; nucleotides outside the gene matches: 8. Germline loops: CDR1 SGHRS, CDR2 YFSETQ. For the CDR3, the DNA is TGCGCCAGCAGCGTAGGGCCGGGACAGCAAGAGACCCAGTACTTC. The encoded protein is CASSVGPGQQETQYF. The full variable domain, rest sourced from reference TRBV5-1 and TRBJ2-5, is KAGVTQTPRYLIKTRGQQVTLSCSPISGHRSVSWYQQTPGQGLQFLFEYFSETQRNKGNFPGRFSGRQFSNSRSEMNVSTLELGDSALYLCASSVGPGQQETQYFGPGTRLLVL.

The gene calls are TRBV7-8 and TRBJ2-1; no reliable D call. Germline V lookup: CDR1 SGHVS, CDR2 FQNEAQ. Trimming removed 2 bases at V and 2 bases at J, with 4 bases between. This CDR3 is built from 13 residues. The CDR3 sequence is CASSLSPYNEQFF. CDR3 coding DNA: TGTGCCAGCAGCTTATCTCCCTACAATGAGCAGTTCTTC.

J is TRBJ2-3 and V is TRBV19, with 7 positions matching TRBD2. Germline CDR1 LNHDA, CDR2 SQIVND (reference sequence). Unmatched junction bases numbered 8, after V lost 8 bases and J lost 3 bases. There are 14 residues in the CDR3. The CDR3, as DNA: TGTGCCAGTGGCACGACGGGGGGAACAGATACGCAGTATTTT. It is translated as CASGTTGGTDTQYF.

In DNA form, the CDR3 reads TGTGCCAGCAGCTCCCGGAGGGTGACTAGCGGGACGGCCTACGAGCAGTACTTC. Its protein is CASSSRRVTSGTAYEQYF. The chain carries TRBV5-4 and TRBJ2-7; the match to TRBD2 covers 11 bases. V gave up 3 bases and J gave up 2 bases; unmatched junction bases: 13. This CDR3 region has 18 residues. Germline CDR1 is SGHNT and CDR2 is YYREEE (reference sequence).

The J gene is TRBJ2-2, the V gene TRBV24-1; the D is unclear. The CDR3 is made up of 11 amino acids. With 7 bases removed from V and 5 bases from J, the gap between germline ends came to 4 bases. In germline, CDR1 is KGHDR, CDR2 SFDVKD. For the CDR3, the DNA is TGTGCCACCAGCCAGACCGGGGAGCTGTTTTTT. Its protein is CATSQTGELFF.